Below, 3 T cell receptor beta chains from the same sample are listed, as sequenced in a study of cytomegalovirus exposure and HLA in healthy donors. Primers for the PCR totalled 60 Vbeta and 13 Jbeta. Here immunoSEQ multiplex PCR was the method, and the copy in TCRdb shows in-frame clones only, minus some. The sample holds some 240,000 clones, approximately 78% seen once. The sample consisted of PBMCs. These receptors were taken from a male donor in good health and CMV-seronegative.

The chain employs TRBV2 and TRBJ1-6; a weak D match, TRBD1 (5 bases). V was pared by 6 bases and J by 7 bases, with 13 bases between. The CDR3 consists of 14 residues. CDR1 is SNHLY, CDR2 FYNNEI, per germline. The CDR3 loop is CASSLPGSNSPLHF. In DNA, the CDR3 is TGTGCCAGCAGCCTACCAGGGTCCAATTCACCCCTCCACTTT.

The rearrangement uses TRBV30 and TRBJ1-5, with D perhaps TRBD1 (6 bases). The length of the CDR3 is 16 residues. The germline V and J ends were trimmed by 2 bases and 5 bases, with 19 bases remaining between them. Germline V gene sequence: CDR1 GTSNPN, CDR2 SVGIG (reference sequence). The CDR3 protein is CAWSPRQDARDQPQHF. CDR3 nucleotide sequence: TGTGCCTGGAGTCCCAGACAGGACGCTCGTGATCAGCCCCAGCATTTT.

The chain is built from TRBV10-3 and TRBJ2-1; possible D gene TRBD2, 5 bases. The V end lost 10 bases, the J end lost 0 bases, and 16 bases lay between the germline ends. Germline lookup yields CDR1 ENHRY and CDR2 SYGVKD. The CDR3 covers 15 residues. This chain's CDR3 is CATQGAGGSYNEQFF. CDR3 DNA sequence: TGTGCCACGCAAGGAGCCGGAGGCTCCTACAATGAGCAGTTCTTC.